Presented here are 18 T cell receptor beta chains from one specimen sequenced in a study of blood T cell repertoires in COVID-19. Sequencing used immunoSEQ multiplex PCR; TCRdb keeps in-frame clones, though not all of them. The sample includes over 250,000 clones, 75% to 90% of them seen just once. The sequenced sample was PBMCs or T cells enriched from blood (not recorded which). The receptors originated from a woman between 18 and 30 years old who had recovered from COVID-19.

The V call is TRBV28, the J call TRBJ1-5, with 8 bases matching TRBD1. The CDR3 contains 16 residues. Germline values: CDR1 MDHEN, CDR2 SYDVKM. The ends lost 2 bases at V and 5 bases at J; junction bases unmatched: 8. CDR3 sequence (DNA): TGTGCCAGCAGTTTAGGTTGGAGACAGGGGTATCAGCCCCAGCATTTT. It codes for CASSLGWRQGYQPQHF.

The V gene is TRBV27, the J gene TRBJ1-6; D may be TRBD1 (6 bases). The ends were cut back, 6 bases at V and 6 bases at J, with 21 bases in the middle. This CDR3 region has 17 residues. Per germline, CDR1 MNHEY and CDR2 SMNVEV (reference sequence). The CDR3 sequence is CASSLWAGVSPNSPLHF. The DNA of the CDR3 is TGTGCCAGCAGCCTTTGGGCAGGGGTATCACCTAATTCACCCCTCCACTTT.

The chain is built from TRBV2 and TRBJ1-2, with a possible D match to TRBD1 (5 bases). Trimming removed 4 bases at V and 10 bases at J, with 19 bases between. CDR1 SNHLY and CDR2 FYNNEI come from the germline V gene. The CDR3 is 14 amino acids. The CDR3 nucleotides are TGTGCCAGCAGTGGGGGGACCCGGGGAGGGGACTACACCTTC. Translating gives CASSGGTRGGDYTF. The whole variable domain, remainder taken from reference TRBV2 and TRBJ1-2, is EPEVTQTPSHQVTQMGQEVILRCVPISNHLYFYWYRQILGQKVEFLVSFYNNEISEKSEIFDDQFSVERPDGSNFTLKIRSTKLEDSAMYFCASSGGTRGGDYTFGSGTRLTVV.

The chain is built from TRBV2 and TRBJ1-1; 9 bases map to TRBD1. J was trimmed by 4 bases and V by 6 bases; bases with no gene match: 6. The CDR3 runs 14 residues. Germline CDR1 SNHLY, CDR2 FYNNEI. CDR3 nucleotides: TGTGCCAGCAGAGGACAGGGGTTGGGCACTGAAGCTTTCTTT. Its protein is CASRGQGLGTEAFF.

This clone has just a few counts. This chain connects TRBV9 to TRBJ1-1, with 7 bases lining up with TRBD1. The CDR3 loop spans 15 amino acids. Germline values: CDR1 SGDLS, CDR2 YYNGEE. With 0 bases clipped from V and 2 bases from J, the junction kept 4 bases outside the gene matches. This CDR3 is CASSVGQGQNTEAFF. The CDR3 nucleotides are TGTGCCAGCAGCGTAGGACAGGGTCAAAACACTGAAGCTTTCTTT. Full variable domain (missing parts from reference TRBV9 and TRBJ1-1): DSGVTQTPKHLITATGQRVTLRCSPRSGDLSVYWYQQSLDQGLQFLIQYYNGEERAKGNILERFSAQQFPDLHSELNLSSLELGDSALYFCASSVGQGQNTEAFFGQGTRLTVV.

The chain links TRBV5-4 to TRBJ2-1, with TRBD1 as a possible D gene (6 bases). CDR3 length equals 14 residues. The V gene's germline CDR1 is SGHNT and CDR2 YYREEE (reference sequence). The germline V and J ends were trimmed by 4 bases and 9 bases, with 17 bases remaining between them. The CDR3: CASSLLTGRGEQFF. CDR3 bases: TGTGCCAGCAGCCTGTTGACAGGACGGGGTGAGCAGTTCTTC.

The rearrangement uses TRBV5-6 and TRBJ1-1, with D unclear. Germline-derived CDR1 and CDR2 are SGHDT and YYEEEE. V was shortened by 4 bases and J by 3 bases, with 16 bases between the two germline ends. The CDR3 is made up of 15 amino acids. The CDR3 DNA follows: TGTGCCAGCAGCCGGTACACAGTCCGGTACACTGAAGCTTTCTTT. Its translation is CASSRYTVRYTEAFF.

The chain recombines TRBV15 with TRBJ2-5; tentatively, D is TRBD1 (6 bases). V was trimmed by 3 bases and J by 5 bases, leaving 16 bases between them. Looked up from germline, CDR1 is LNHNV and CDR2 is YYDKDF (reference sequence). The CDR3 has 15 residues. CDR3 residues: CATSRASGQGETQYF. CDR3 DNA: TGTGCCACCAGCAGGGCTTCCGGGCAGGGGGAGACCCAGTACTTC.

The chain joins TRBV5-4 to TRBJ2-5; TRBD2 agrees at 11 bases. The CDR3 extends over 15 amino acids. Germline V lookup: CDR1 SGHNT, CDR2 YYREEE (reference sequence). The J segment lost 4 bases and the V segment lost 4 bases, leaving 6 bases of the junction unmatched. CDR3 sequence (DNA): TGTGCCAGCAGCCGTAGCGGGGGGGCCTCAGAGACCCAGTACTTC. Translation: CASSRSGGASETQYF.

This clone showed up just once. This sequence joins TRBV6-5 and TRBJ1-1; D call uncertain. Germline V gene data show CDR1 as MNHEY and CDR2 as SVGAGI. The length of the CDR3 is 16 residues. Between the trimmed V and J ends, which lost 0 bases and 5 bases, there was a span of 16 bases. CDR3 DNA sequence: TGTGCCAGCAGTTACTCTCCCCAGGATTGGGTTACTGAAGCTTTCTTT. Its translation is CASSYSPQDWVTEAFF.

The chain recombines TRBV5-3 with TRBJ1-1; unclear D gene. TRBV5-3 is placed among ORFs of uncertain function. The V and J ends lost 1 base and 14 bases respectively, with 18 bases between them. The CDR3 spans 13 residues. The DNA of the CDR3 is TGTGCCAGAAGCTTGCCGGCGACGGCGAGGCGCTTCTTT. Its protein is CARSLPATARRFF.

The CDR3 DNA reads TGTGCCAGCAGCTTAGCGGGTCTAAATTCACCCCTCCACTTT. Protein sequence: CASSLAGLNSPLHF. The genes are TRBV11-2 and TRBJ1-6; D gene ambiguous. The CDR3 loop spans 14 amino acids. V was clipped by 1 base and J by 7 bases, with 8 bases between them. CDR1 SGHAT and CDR2 FQNNGV come from the germline V gene.

The chain recombines TRBV2 with TRBJ1-6; 10 bases match TRBD1. J lost 10 bases, V lost 6 bases, and 9 bases had no gene match. CDR3 length equals 15 residues. Germline loops: CDR1 SNHLY, CDR2 FYNNEI. For the CDR3, the DNA is TGTGCCAGCAGCCTACTCCGGGACAGGGGCTCACCCCTCCACTTT. Translating it yields CASSLLRDRGSPLHF.

This chain joins TRBV5-1 and TRBJ1-1, with 7 bases lining up with TRBD1. The germline V gene encodes CDR1 SGHRS and CDR2 YFSETQ. CDR3 length: 18 amino acids. The J segment lost 3 bases and the V segment lost 3 bases, leaving 17 bases of the junction unmatched. The CDR3 sequence is CASSSPRGANVAYTEAFF. Here the CDR3 DNA reads TGCGCCAGCAGCTCCCCCAGGGGGGCGAACGTTGCGTACACTGAAGCTTTCTTT.

This clone was seen a few times. The J gene is TRBJ1-2, the V gene TRBV3-1 (or the pseudogene TRBV3-2); the D gene is possibly TRBD1 (5 bases). The CDR3 extends over 15 amino acids. Trimming left V 4 bases short and J 7 bases short, with 19 bases between. Germline CDR1 is LGHDT and CDR2 is YNNKEL (reference sequence). CDR3 in DNA: TGTGCCAGCAGCCCCGCCCCCTTAGGGAGGGGTGGCTACACCTTC. Its translation: CASSPAPLGRGGYTF.

DNA of the CDR3: TGTGCCAGCAGCCCGATGGGACTAGCGGGGATCACAGATACGCAGTATTTT. Protein product: CASSPMGLAGITDTQYF. The gene calls are TRBV3-1 (or the pseudogene TRBV3-2) and TRBJ2-3; the match to TRBD2 covers 13 bases. The V gene's germline CDR1 is LGHDT and CDR2 YNNKEL (reference sequence). The V gene end was trimmed by 4 bases and the J gene end by 2 bases; junction bases not matched to a gene: 6. The CDR3 loop spans 17 amino acids.

This sequence joins TRBV7-9 and TRBJ2-2, with 8 bases aligning to TRBD2. From germline, CDR1 is SEHNR and CDR2 FQNEAQ (reference sequence). CDR3 size: 17 residues. Trimming at V came to 1 base and at J to 5 bases, leaving 9 bases not matched to a gene. The CDR3 region is CASSLGGLAKDTGELFF. In DNA form, the CDR3 reads TGTGCCAGCAGCTTAGGAGGACTAGCCAAGGATACCGGGGAGCTGTTTTTT. The full variable domain, rest sourced from reference TRBV7-9 and TRBJ2-2, is DTGVSQNPRHKITKRGQNVTFRCDPISEHNRLYWYRQTLGQGPEFLTYFQNEAQLEKSRLLSDRFSAERPKGSFSTLEIQRTEQGDSAMYLCASSLGGLAKDTGELFFGEGSRLTVL.

The chain uses TRBV9 and TRBJ1-4; D uncertain. V lost 0 bases and J 7 bases, leaving 13 bases between the germline ends. This CDR3 spans 15 amino acids. Germline V gene lookup returns CDR1 SGDLS and CDR2 YYNGEE. CDR3 bases: TGTGCCAGCAGCGTAGCTACAGCCCGCAGTGAAAAACTGTTTTTT. Its protein is CASSVATARSEKLFF.